This TCR beta chain was captured in a study of OX40 agonist ivuxolimab in advanced cancers. Germline CDR1 SGHRS, CDR2 YFSETQ. The V segment lost 0 bases and the J segment 4 bases; nucleotides outside the gene matches: 4. The CDR3 consists of 15 residues. General study findings and limits: Mean expanded clone counts were higher in CD8+ than CD4+ T cells.

The repertoire was sequenced with immunoSEQ multiplex PCR; TCRdb's copy has only in-frame clones and lacks some. The repertoire has about 64,000 clones, around 84% of them found once; the top ten carry 4.5% to 5%. On this clone: The antigen remains undetermined.

This specimen was CD4+ or CD8+ T cells sorted from blood, taken in a trial of the OX40 agonist ivuxolimab. J is TRBJ1-2 and V is TRBV5-1; the match to TRBD1 covers 9 bases. This clonotype was obtained from an adult with an advanced solid tumor such as melanoma, head and neck, liver or kidney cancer. CDR3 bases: TGCGCCAGCAGCTTGGCTGGACAGGGGCCCTATGGCTACACCTTC. Residues: CASSLAGQGPYGYTF.